A single sample gave rise to the 17 T cell receptor beta chains below, sequenced in a study of T cells in Graves' hyperthyroidism and ophthalmopathy (dated 2019 in TCRdb). The library was made by multiplex PCR. Reads for this sample came from an Illumina HiSeq 2000. TCR beta CDR3 regions were amplified from RNA transcripts. The first round of RT-PCR for the TCR CDR3 was performed with the HTBI primer set and the Qiagen OneStep RT-PCR kit. TCRdb trimmed the raw reads at Q25, called clones with MiXCR and kept productive beta chains. Entries are consolidated by CDR3 protein sequence, retaining the most common genes and DNA. The sample profile shows about 600,000 distinct CDR3 sequences; approximately 16% of them were found once. More than 3% of the sample goes to the ten largest clones. Specimen: blood. The receptor set was obtained from a woman between 40 and 55 years old with Graves' ophthalmopathy.

This clonotype came up many times. This rearrangement joins TRBV2 to TRBJ2-3; D not certain. V gave up 5 bases and J gave up 6 bases, with 9 bases separating them. Germline CDR1 SNHLY, CDR2 FYNNEI. The CDR3 runs 12 residues. CDR3 coding DNA: TGTGCCAGCAGTTTAGAGTGGGATACGCAGTATTTT. Encoded protein: CASSLEWDTQYF. The full variable domain, completed using reference TRBV2 and TRBJ2-3, is EPEVTQTPSHQVTQMGQEVILRCVPISNHLYFYWYRQILGQKVEFLVSFYNNEISEKSEIFDDQFSVERPDGSNFTLKIRSTKLEDSAMYFCASSLEWDTQYFGPGTRLTVL.

On this clonotype: This may stem from a read error, because a much larger clone lies one nucleotide away. V and J are TRBV11-2 and TRBJ2-1; D uncertain. Germline assignment: CDR1 SGHAT and CDR2 FQNNGV. The CDR3 is 11 amino acids. V was pared by 5 bases and J by 10 bases, with 9 bases between. Written as DNA, the CDR3 is TGTGCCAGCAGCCCGTTTGGCGAGCAGTTCTTC. Its translation is CASSPFGEQFF.

This clonotype was observed many times. The rearrangement links TRBV6-1 to TRBJ2-7; perhaps TRBD2 as D (5 bases). Trimming took off 6 bases at V and 7 bases at J, with 13 bases between the two ends. The CDR3 is 12 residues long. CDR1 is MNHNS and CDR2 is SASEGT in the germline V gene. CDR3 coding DNA: TGTGCCAGCAGGGAGGAGATGTGGGAGCAGTACTTC. Translation: CASREEMWEQYF.

In its sample, this clonotype was seen many times. The V call is TRBV20-1, the J call TRBJ2-7; no firm D call. Germline V gene lookup returns CDR1 DFQATT and CDR2 SNEGSKA (reference sequence). The CDR3 covers 13 residues. Trimming took 5 bases from V and 0 from J, leaving 11 bases between them. As DNA, the CDR3 is TGCAGTGCTCCGGACCGGACCTCCTACGAGCAGTACTTC. Residues: CSAPDRTSYEQYF.

This clonotype has a count of ten or more. The chain couples TRBV3-1 to TRBJ2-5; D gene uncertain. The CDR3 totals 13 residues. V shed 8 bases and J shed 1 base, with 11 bases lying between them. The germline gives CDR1 LGHDT, CDR2 YNNKEL (reference sequence). In nucleotides, the CDR3 is TGTGCCAGCCTTGACACTCGCCAAGAGACCCAGTACTTC. Protein product: CASLDTRQETQYF.

Many counts were recorded for this clonotype. This rearrangement joins TRBV2 to TRBJ2-7; 9 bases match TRBD1. CDR1 is SNHLY, CDR2 FYNNEI, per germline. After removal of 7 bases from V and 4 bases from J, the junction contained 5 bases not matched to a gene. The CDR3 is 13 amino acids. The CDR3 loop reads CASIRDRAYEQYF. CDR3 coding DNA: TGTGCCAGCATACGGGACAGGGCTTACGAGCAGTACTTC.

In this sample, this clonotype turned up many times. The chain carries TRBV2 and TRBJ2-3; TRBD1 matches 11 bases. V shed 6 bases and J 5 bases; nucleotides not matched to a gene: 16. The CDR3 extends over 18 amino acids. Germline V gene sequence: CDR1 SNHLY, CDR2 FYNNEI. The CDR3 region has the DNA TGTGCCAGCAGCGGTAACACTAGAGGACAGGGGGCTGGAGATACGCAGTATTTT. The encoded protein is CASSGNTRGQGAGDTQYF.

This clonotype has only a few counts. CDR3 region: CASSFTPGGWPGNTIYF. The DNA for the CDR3 is TGTGCCAGCAGCTTCACCCCAGGGGGCTGGCCTGGAAACACCATATATTTT. V and J are TRBV11-2 and TRBJ1-3; 8 nucleotides agree with TRBD1. Looked up from germline, CDR1 is SGHAT and CDR2 is FQNNGV. The CDR3 spans 17 residues. V shed 3 bases and J 2 bases; nucleotides not matched to a gene: 9.

This clonotype appeared once. The chain carries TRBV7-9 and TRBJ2-7; 7 nucleotides line up with TRBD1. Germline loops: CDR1 SEHNR, CDR2 FQNEAQ (reference sequence). The junction had 10 bases not matched to a gene; V was cut back by 5 bases and J by 6 bases. The CDR3 has 14 amino acids. The CDR3 DNA is TGTGCCAGCAGCACCAGGGACAGTCTTTGCGAGCAGTACTTC. Protein product: CASSTRDSLCEQYF.

The chain is built from TRBV20-1 and TRBJ2-7; TRBD2 agrees at 7 bases. Germline CDR1 and CDR2: DFQATT and SNEGSKA (reference sequence). Trimming cost V 3 bases and J 1 base; bases outside gene matches: 3. The CDR3 has 13 residues. The chain's CDR3 is CSASGGGSYEQYF. CDR3 DNA: TGCAGTGCTAGTGGCGGGGGTTCCTACGAGCAGTACTTC.

The chain uses TRBV20-1 and TRBJ2-1; D remains ambiguous. The end of the DNA fits TRBJ2-7 better, so the J call may be wrong. Germline V lookup: CDR1 DFQATT, CDR2 SNEGSKA (reference sequence). The CDR3 contains 13 residues. CDR3 in amino acids: CSAREVNYNEQYF. The DNA for the CDR3 is TGCAGTGCTAGAGAGGTAAATTACAATGAGCAGTACTTC.

In this sample, this clonotype turned up many times. The chain is built from TRBV20-1 and TRBJ1-1; D gene unclear. The V and J ends lost 1 base and 4 bases respectively, with 7 bases between them. Germline V gene data show CDR1 as DFQATT and CDR2 as SNEGSKA (reference sequence). The CDR3 has 12 residues. CDR3 coding DNA: TGCAGTGCTAGAGCCGGGTTCACTGAAGCTTTCTTT. Protein sequence: CSARAGFTEAFF.

This clonotype was counted ten times or more. The chain uses TRBV5-1 and TRBJ2-7, with 9 positions matching TRBD2. This CDR3 is built from 15 residues. Germline CDR1 reads SGHRS; CDR2 reads YFSETQ. Unmatched junction bases numbered 1, after V lost 0 bases and J lost 0 bases. CDR3: CASSLVSGGSYEQYF. The DNA of the CDR3 is TGCGCCAGCAGCTTGGTTAGCGGGGGCTCCTACGAGCAGTACTTC.

This clonotype was seen only a few times. The CDR3 sequence is CSAPGVYSNQPQHF. Here the CDR3 DNA reads TGCAGTGCGCCCGGGGTTTATAGCAATCAGCCCCAGCATTTT. The chain employs TRBV20-1 and TRBJ1-5; no reliable D call. The CDR3 has 14 amino acids. Trimming took 6 bases from V and 0 from J, leaving 12 bases between them. Germline V gene lookup returns CDR1 DFQATT and CDR2 SNEGSKA (reference sequence).

This clonotype was counted ten times or more. This chain links TRBV11-2 with TRBJ1-5; the D is unclear. The CDR3 spans 12 residues. Trimming removed 5 bases at V and 6 bases at J, with 8 bases between. Germline-derived CDR1 and CDR2 are SGHAT and FQNNGV. Here the CDR3 reads CASSKEGQPQHF. CDR3 coding DNA: TGTGCCAGCAGCAAGGAGGGTCAGCCCCAGCATTTT.

This clonotype has only a few counts. This chain connects TRBV7-8 to TRBJ1-5; D perhaps matches TRBD1 (6 bases). V lost 8 bases and J lost 4, with 12 bases in between. Germline V lookup: CDR1 SGHVS, CDR2 FQNEAQ. CDR3 size: 13 residues. The CDR3 loop reads CASGIRGNQPQHF. The CDR3 coding sequence is TGTGCCAGCGGAATTAGGGGGAATCAGCCCCAGCATTTT.

This clonotype was detected ten times or more. The chain links TRBV30 to TRBJ2-5; 7 bases line up with TRBD1. There are 14 residues in the CDR3. Germline lookup yields CDR1 GTSNPN and CDR2 SVGIG (reference sequence). J gave up 2 bases and V 5 bases, and 8 bases lay outside the gene matches. CDR3 in amino acids: CAWGSVRGQETQYF. The CDR3 DNA reads as TGTGCCTGGGGGTCGGTCAGGGGGCAAGAGACCCAGTACTTC.